This T cell receptor (beta chain) was recorded in a study of blood T cell repertoires in COVID-19. Study-level background: Samples came from the United States, Italy and Spain, spanning acute and convalescent COVID-19. Sources were T cells, B-cell-depleted T cells, or PBMCs; the material itself was cDNA or gDNA.

Per the study methods: Nucleated cell number was recorded as an estimate derived from reference gene primer amplification. The method was immunoSEQ multiplex PCR; TCRdb's version includes in-frame clones alone and lacks a portion of them. V, J and clone size derive from that table, while D and trimming were established from the DNA sequence. The table has about 71,000 clones, 90% seen once. This clone came up a few times. The sequence derives from a young woman with acute or convalescent COVID-19. Input material: peripheral blood.

The CDR3 bases are TGCGCCAGCAGCTTCAACAGGGCCACTGAAGCTTTCTTT. Translated: CASSFNRATEAFF. This chain uses TRBV5-1 with TRBJ1-1, with D perhaps TRBD1 (6 bases). Trimming removed 2 bases from V and 4 bases from J, with 9 bases in between. CDR1 is SGHRS and CDR2 is YFSETQ in the germline V gene. CDR3 length equals 13 residues.